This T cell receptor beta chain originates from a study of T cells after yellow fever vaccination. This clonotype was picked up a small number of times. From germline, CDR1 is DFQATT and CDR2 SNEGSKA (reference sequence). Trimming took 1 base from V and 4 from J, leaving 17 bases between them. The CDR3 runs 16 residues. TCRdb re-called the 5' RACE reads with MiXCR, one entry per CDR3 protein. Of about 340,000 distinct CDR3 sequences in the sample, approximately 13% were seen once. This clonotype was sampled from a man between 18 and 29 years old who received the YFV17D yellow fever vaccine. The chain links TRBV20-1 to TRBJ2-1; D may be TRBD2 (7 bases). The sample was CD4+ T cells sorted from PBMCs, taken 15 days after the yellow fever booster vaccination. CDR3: CSARGSRRGGYNEQFF. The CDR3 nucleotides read TGCAGTGCTAGAGGGTCCCGGAGGGGGGGATACAATGAGCAGTTCTTC.